What follows describes a single T cell receptor (beta chain). Its antigen remains unidentified. Donors came from a validation cohort of 90 to 150 subjects, distinct from the first 666-subject cohort. Profiling relied on immunoSEQ multiplex PCR, and the TCRdb table lists in-frame clones only, not all of them. The sample has 130,000 to 150,000 clones, almost 85% seen once; the top ten hold over 1.3%. The sample is drawn from a study of cytomegalovirus exposure and HLA in healthy donors. Study findings and constraints: Among TCR beta chains, those listed as cytomegalovirus-associated numbered around 180. Reportedly, diagnosis of cytomegalovirus status by the classifier showed high specificity and sensitivity. Rarity held for most TCR sequences, but there were some public TCRs that occurred in many donors.

This clonotype was sampled from a woman in her twenties or thirties in good health and CMV-seronegative. The material sequenced was PBMCs.

The DNA of the CDR3 is TGTGCCAGCATCAGGGGGGAGAGTACTGAAGCTTTCTTT. This translates into CASIRGESTEAFF. This chain links TRBV6-1 with TRBJ1-1, with 7 bases fitting TRBD1. This CDR3 has 13 residues. Germline V lookup: CDR1 MNHNS, CDR2 SASEGT. The V gene end was trimmed by 7 bases and the J gene end by 5 bases; junction bases not matched to a gene: 7.